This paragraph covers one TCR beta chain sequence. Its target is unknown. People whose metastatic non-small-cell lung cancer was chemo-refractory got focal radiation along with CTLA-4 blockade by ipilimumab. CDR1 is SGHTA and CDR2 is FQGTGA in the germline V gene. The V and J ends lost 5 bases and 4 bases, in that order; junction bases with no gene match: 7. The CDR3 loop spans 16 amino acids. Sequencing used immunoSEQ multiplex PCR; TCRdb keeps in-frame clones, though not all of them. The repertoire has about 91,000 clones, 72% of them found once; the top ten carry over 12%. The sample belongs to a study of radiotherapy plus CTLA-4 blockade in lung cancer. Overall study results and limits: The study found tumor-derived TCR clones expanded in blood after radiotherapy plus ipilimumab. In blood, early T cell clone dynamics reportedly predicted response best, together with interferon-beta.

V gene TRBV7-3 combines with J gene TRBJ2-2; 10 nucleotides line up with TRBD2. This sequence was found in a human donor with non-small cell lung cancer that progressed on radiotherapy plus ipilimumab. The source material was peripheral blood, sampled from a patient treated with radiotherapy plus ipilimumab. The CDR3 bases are TGTGCCAGCAGCCCCCCAGCGGGAGGGCCCACCGGGGAGCTGTTTTTT. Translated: CASSPPAGGPTGELFF.